This is a list of T cell receptor beta chains from one sample in a study of blood T cell repertoires in COVID-19. Only in-frame clones appear in the TCRdb table, and some are missing; sequencing was by immunoSEQ multiplex PCR. The table shows about 330,000 clones, with over 70% occurring only once. Sequencing used PBMCs or T cells enriched from blood (not recorded which). These receptor sequences come from a man aged 25 to 40 who had recovered from COVID-19. Each CDR3 is given with its conserved first and last residue. The D gene is left open where the match is weak. Not every row has a clone size; where given, it reads once, few, many or a size class.

d_call | clone_size | j_call | v_call | cdr3_nt | cdr3_aa
TRBD1 | NA | TRBJ2-7 | TRBV7-2 | TGTGCCAGCAGCACTAGGGGGACAGACCCCTACGAGCAGTACTTC | CASSTRGTDPYEQYF
NA | NA | TRBJ1-4 | TRBV30 | TGTGCCTGGAGTGGGGGGGGCGGAAATGAAAAACTGTTTTTT | CAWSGGGGNEKLFF
NA | NA | TRBJ1-4 | TRBV30 | TGTGCCTGGAGGACTGGAGAAAAACTGTTTTTT | CAWRTGEKLFF
NA | few | TRBJ2-2 | TRBV2 | TGTGCCAGCAGTTGGGGGGGCTCGAGCACCGGGGAGCTGTTTTTT | CASSWGGSSTGELFF
NA | once | TRBJ2-7 | TRBV28 | TGTGCCAGCAGTTCCGCCTACGAGCAGTACTTC | CASSSAYEQYF
TRBD2 | few | TRBJ2-7 | TRBV11-1 | TGTGCCAGCAGCTTAGACGGACTAGCGGGGGAGTACGAGCAGTACTTC | CASSLDGLAGEYEQYF
NA | once | TRBJ2-2 | TRBV10-2 | TGCGCCAGCAGCTTTACTAGCGGGGAGCTGTTTTTT | CASSFTSGELFF
NA | NA | TRBJ1-5 | TRBV27 | TGTGCCAGCAGTTTGAAGGGGTGGAGCAATCAGCCCCAGCATTTT | CASSLKGWSNQPQHF
NA | NA | TRBJ2-7 | TRBV7-9 | TGTGCCAGCAGCACCTGGCAGGGCGCCTACGAGCAGTACTTC | CASSTWQGAYEQYF
NA | NA | TRBJ1-4 | TRBV9 | TGTGCCAGCAGCGTAGACAGTGCCTCTACTAGGGAAAAACTGTTTTTT | CASSVDSASTREKLFF
NA | NA | TRBJ2-3 | TRBV29-1 | TGCAGCGTTGAAGATTTAAGGGGTACAGATACGCAGTATTTT | CSVEDLRGTDTQYF
NA | NA | TRBJ1-6 | TRBV10-2 | TGCGCCAGCAGTCCGGACAATACTCTATCACCCCTCCACTTT | CASSPDNTLSPLHF
NA | NA | TRBJ1-2 | TRBV4-1 | TGCGCCAGCAGCCGACCAGGACAGAAAGCTAACTATGGCTACACCTTC | CASSRPGQKANYGYTF
NA | NA | TRBJ2-1 | TRBV6-5 | TGTGCCAGCACCACCGGGACTTCGTACAATGAGCAGTTCTTC | CASTTGTSYNEQFF
NA | NA | TRBJ1-1 | TRBV13 | TGTGCCAGCAGCTCGAGGACAGACGAGTGGTCTGCTTTCTTT | CASSSRTDEWSAFF
NA | NA | TRBJ1-3 | TRBV5-1 | TGCGCCAGCACCGGGGACTCTGGAAACACCATATATTTT | CASTGDSGNTIYF
NA | few | TRBJ1-1 | TRBV11-2 | TGTGCCAGCAGCTTAGAGGGGAGGTACACTGAAGCTTTCTTT | CASSLEGRYTEAFF
NA | NA | TRBJ2-1 | TRBV9 | TGTGCCAGCAGCGTTCCTGGGGGGTCCCGCTCCAATGAGCAGTTCTTC | CASSVPGGSRSNEQFF
NA | once | TRBJ1-3 | TRBV2 | TGTGCCAGCAGGGGAGTGCAAGGAAACACCATATATTTT | CASRGVQGNTIYF
TRBD1 | few | TRBJ1-3 | TRBV5-1 | TGCGCCAGCAGCCCACAGGGGGCGACAGGAAACACCATATATTTT | CASSPQGATGNTIYF
NA | NA | TRBJ1-1 | TRBV5-1 | TGCGCCAGCAGCTTGGGGAAGGATGAGGACACTGAAGCTTTCTTT | CASSLGKDEDTEAFF
TRBD1 | NA | TRBJ1-1 | TRBV29-1 | TGCAGCGTATCACAGGGGAGGAACACTGAAGCTTTCTTT | CSVSQGRNTEAFF
NA | few | TRBJ1-6 | TRBV24-1 | TGTGCCACCAGTGATCCTAAGACAGGAAATTCACCCCTCCACTTT | CATSDPKTGNSPLHF